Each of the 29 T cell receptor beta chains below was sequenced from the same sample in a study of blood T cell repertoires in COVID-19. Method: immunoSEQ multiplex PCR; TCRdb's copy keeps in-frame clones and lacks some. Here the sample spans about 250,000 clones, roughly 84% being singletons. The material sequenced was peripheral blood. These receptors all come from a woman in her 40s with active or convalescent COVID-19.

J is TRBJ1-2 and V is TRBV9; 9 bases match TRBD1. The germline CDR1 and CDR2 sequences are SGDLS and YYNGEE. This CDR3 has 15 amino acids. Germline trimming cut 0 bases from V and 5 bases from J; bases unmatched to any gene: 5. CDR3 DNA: TGTGCCAGCAGCGTAGAGGGACAGGGAGGTTATGGCTACACCTTC. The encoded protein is CASSVEGQGGYGYTF.

The DNA for the CDR3 is TGCAGCGCCTCGACAGGGGGCTATAATTCACCCCTCCACTTT. Amino acid sequence: CSASTGGYNSPLHF. The chain combines TRBV29-1 with TRBJ1-6; 9 bases line up with TRBD1. Trimming at V came to 7 bases and at J to 3 bases, leaving 4 bases not matched to a gene. Germline CDR1 reads SQVTM; CDR2 reads ANQGSEA. This CDR3 has 14 amino acids.

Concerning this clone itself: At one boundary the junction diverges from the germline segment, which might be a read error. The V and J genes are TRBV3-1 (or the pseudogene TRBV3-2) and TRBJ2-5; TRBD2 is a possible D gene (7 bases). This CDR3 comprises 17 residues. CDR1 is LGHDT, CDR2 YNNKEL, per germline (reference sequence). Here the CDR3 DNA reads TGTGCCCGCAGCCAAGGGGGTACGGGGGGCGGGGGAGAGACCCAGTACTTC. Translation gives CARSQGGTGGGGETQYF.

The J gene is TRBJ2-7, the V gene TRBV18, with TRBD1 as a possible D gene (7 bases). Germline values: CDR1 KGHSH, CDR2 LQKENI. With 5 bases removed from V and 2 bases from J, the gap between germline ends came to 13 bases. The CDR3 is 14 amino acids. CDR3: CASSKTGRTYEQYV. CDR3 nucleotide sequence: TGTGCCAGCTCAAAGACAGGGAGGACCTACGAGCAGTACGTC.

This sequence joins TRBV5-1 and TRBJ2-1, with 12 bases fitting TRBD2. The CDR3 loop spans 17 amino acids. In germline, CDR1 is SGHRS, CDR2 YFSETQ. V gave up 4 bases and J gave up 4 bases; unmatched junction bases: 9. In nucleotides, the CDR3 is TGCGCCAGCAGCGAAGGCGTACTAGCGGGGGGATACAATGAGCAGTTCTTC. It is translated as CASSEGVLAGGYNEQFF.

CDR3 region: CASSFPRGARGYTF. The DNA for the CDR3 is TGTGCCAGCAGCTTCCCTCGGGGGGCGCGGGGCTACACCTTC. This sequence joins TRBV11-2 and TRBJ1-2; a possible D gene is TRBD1 (6 bases). The CDR3 extends over 14 amino acids. The germline gives CDR1 SGHAT, CDR2 FQNNGV. The V and J ends lost 3 bases and 8 bases respectively, with 16 bases between them.

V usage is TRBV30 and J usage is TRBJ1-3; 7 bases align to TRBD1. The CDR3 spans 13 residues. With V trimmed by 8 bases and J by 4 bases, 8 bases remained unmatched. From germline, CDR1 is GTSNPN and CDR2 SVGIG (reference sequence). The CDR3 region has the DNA TGTGCCCAGACGACAGGGAAAGGAAACACCATATATTTT. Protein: CAQTTGKGNTIYF.

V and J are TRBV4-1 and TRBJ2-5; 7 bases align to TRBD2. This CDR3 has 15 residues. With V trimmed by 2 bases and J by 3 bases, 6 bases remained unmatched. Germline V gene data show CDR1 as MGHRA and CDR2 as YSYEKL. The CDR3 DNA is TGCGCCAGCAGCCAAATCGGACTAGTCAAAGAGACCCAGTACTTC. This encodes CASSQIGLVKETQYF.

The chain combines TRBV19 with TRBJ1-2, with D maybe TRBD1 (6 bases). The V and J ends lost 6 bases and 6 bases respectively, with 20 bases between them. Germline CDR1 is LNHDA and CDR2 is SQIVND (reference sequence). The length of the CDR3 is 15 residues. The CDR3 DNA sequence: TGTGCCAGTAGCCGGATCCTCAACAGGGTCGATGGCTACACCTTC. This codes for CASSRILNRVDGYTF.

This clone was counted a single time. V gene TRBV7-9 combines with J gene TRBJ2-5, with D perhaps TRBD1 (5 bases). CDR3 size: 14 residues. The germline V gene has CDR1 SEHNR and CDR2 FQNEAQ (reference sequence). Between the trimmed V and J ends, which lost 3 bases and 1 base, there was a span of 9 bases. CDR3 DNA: TGTGCCAGCAGCTTCCGACAGTCCCAAGAGACCCAGTACTTC. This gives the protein CASSFRQSQETQYF. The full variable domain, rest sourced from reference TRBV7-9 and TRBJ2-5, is DTGVSQNPRHKITKRGQNVTFRCDPISEHNRLYWYRQTLGQGPEFLTYFQNEAQLEKSRLLSDRFSAERPKGSFSTLEIQRTEQGDSAMYLCASSFRQSQETQYFGPGTRLLVL.

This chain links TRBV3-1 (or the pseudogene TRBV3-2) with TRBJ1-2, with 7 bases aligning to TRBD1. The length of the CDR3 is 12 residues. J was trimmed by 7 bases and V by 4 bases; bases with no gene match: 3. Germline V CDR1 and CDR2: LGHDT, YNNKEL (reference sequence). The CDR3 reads CASSRAGGGYTF. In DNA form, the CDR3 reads TGTGCCAGCAGCCGCGCAGGGGGTGGCTACACCTTC.

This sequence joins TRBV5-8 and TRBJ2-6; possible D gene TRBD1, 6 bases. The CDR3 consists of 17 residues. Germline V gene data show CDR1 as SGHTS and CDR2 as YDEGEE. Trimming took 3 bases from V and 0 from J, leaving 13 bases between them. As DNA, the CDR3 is TGTGCCAGCAGCTCCCGACAGGCGGCCTCTGGGGCCAACGTCCTGACTTTC. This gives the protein CASSSRQAASGANVLTF.

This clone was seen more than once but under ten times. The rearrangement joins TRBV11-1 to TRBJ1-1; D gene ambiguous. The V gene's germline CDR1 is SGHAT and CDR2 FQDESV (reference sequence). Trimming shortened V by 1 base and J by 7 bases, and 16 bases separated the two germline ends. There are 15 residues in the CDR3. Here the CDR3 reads CASSLVGVRHGEAFF. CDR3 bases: TGTGCCAGCAGCTTAGTCGGGGTCAGACATGGTGAAGCTTTCTTT.

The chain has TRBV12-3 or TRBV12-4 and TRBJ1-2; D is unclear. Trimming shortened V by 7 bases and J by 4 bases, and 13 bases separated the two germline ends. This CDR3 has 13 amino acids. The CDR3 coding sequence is TGTGCCAGCACAATCAACGGACTCTATGGCTACACCTTC. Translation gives CASTINGLYGYTF.

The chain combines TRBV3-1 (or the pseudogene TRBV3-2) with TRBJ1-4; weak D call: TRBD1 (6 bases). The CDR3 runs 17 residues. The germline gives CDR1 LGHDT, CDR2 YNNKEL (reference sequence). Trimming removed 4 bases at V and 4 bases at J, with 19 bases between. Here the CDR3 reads CASSPDEVGRGNEKLFF. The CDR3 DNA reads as TGTGCCAGCAGCCCTGACGAGGTTGGCAGGGGTAATGAAAAACTGTTTTTT.

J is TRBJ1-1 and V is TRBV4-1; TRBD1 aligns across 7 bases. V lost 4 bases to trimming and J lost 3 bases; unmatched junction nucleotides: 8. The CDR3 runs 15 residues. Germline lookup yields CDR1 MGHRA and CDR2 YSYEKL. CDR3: CASSRDYRGDTEAFF. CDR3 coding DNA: TGCGCCAGCAGCCGAGATTACAGGGGCGACACTGAAGCTTTCTTT.

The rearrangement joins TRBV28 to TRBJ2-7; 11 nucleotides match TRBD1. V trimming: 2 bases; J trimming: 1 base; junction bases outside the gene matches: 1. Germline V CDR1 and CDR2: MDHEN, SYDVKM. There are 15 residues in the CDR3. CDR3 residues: CASSLGDRGSYEQYF. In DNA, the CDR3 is TGTGCCAGCAGTTTAGGGGACAGGGGGTCCTACGAGCAGTACTTC.

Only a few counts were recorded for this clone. The CDR3 nucleotides read TGTGCCAGCAGCTTCCCGGCCAGGGGGCGTACTGAAGCTTTCTTT. Translated: CASSFPARGRTEAFF. The chain employs TRBV3-1 (or the pseudogene TRBV3-2) and TRBJ1-1; 8 positions agree with TRBD1. CDR1 is LGHDT and CDR2 is YNNKEL in the germline V gene (reference sequence). V gave up 5 bases and J gave up 5 bases; unmatched junction bases: 10. The CDR3 extends over 15 amino acids.

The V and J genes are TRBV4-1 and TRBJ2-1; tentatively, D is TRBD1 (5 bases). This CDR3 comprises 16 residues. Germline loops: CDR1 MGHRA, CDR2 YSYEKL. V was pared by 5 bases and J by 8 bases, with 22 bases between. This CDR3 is CASSGELGRLRDEQFF. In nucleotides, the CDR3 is TGCGCCAGCAGCGGAGAGTTGGGGCGGCTTAGGGATGAGCAGTTCTTC.

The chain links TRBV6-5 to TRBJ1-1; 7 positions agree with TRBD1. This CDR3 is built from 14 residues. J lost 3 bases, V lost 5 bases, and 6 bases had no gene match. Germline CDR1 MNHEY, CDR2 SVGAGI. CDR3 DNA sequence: TGTGCCAGCAGTCCCGGGACAGCTTACACTGAAGCTTTCTTT. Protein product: CASSPGTAYTEAFF.

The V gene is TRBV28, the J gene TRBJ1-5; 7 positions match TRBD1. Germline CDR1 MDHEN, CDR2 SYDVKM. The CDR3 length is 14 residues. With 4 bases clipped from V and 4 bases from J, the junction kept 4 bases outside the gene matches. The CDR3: CASSSQTGNQPQHF. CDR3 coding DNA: TGTGCCAGCAGTTCCCAGACAGGGAATCAGCCCCAGCATTTT.

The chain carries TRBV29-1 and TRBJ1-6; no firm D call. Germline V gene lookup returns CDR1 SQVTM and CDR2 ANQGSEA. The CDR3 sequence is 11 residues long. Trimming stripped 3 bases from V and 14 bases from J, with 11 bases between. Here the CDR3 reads CSVEVGGSLHF. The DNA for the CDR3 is TGCAGCGTTGAGGTCGGCGGGTCCCTCCACTTT.

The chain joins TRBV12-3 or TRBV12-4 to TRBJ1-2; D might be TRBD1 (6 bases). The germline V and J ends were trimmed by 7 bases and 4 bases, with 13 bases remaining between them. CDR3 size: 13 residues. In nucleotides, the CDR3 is TGTGCCAGCACTCCACAGGGTAGCTATGGCTACACCTTC. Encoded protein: CASTPQGSYGYTF.

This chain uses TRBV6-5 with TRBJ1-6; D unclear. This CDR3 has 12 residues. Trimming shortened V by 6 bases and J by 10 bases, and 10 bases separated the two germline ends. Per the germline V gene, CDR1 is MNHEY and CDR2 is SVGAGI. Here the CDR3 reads CASSRLLSPLHF. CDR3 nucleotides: TGTGCCAGCAGCCGACTGTTATCACCCCTCCACTTT.

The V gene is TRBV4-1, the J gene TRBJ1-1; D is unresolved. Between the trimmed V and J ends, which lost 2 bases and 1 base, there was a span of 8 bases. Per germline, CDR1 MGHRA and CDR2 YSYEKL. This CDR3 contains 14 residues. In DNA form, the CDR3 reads TGCGCCAGCAGCCAAACATATACGAACACTGAAGCTTTCTTT. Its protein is CASSQTYTNTEAFF.

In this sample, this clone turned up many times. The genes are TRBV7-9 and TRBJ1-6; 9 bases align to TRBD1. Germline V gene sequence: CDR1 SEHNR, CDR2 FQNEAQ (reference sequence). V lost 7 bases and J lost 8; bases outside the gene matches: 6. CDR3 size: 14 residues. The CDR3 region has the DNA TGTGCCAGCACCCTGGGACAGGGTGATTCACCCCTCCACTTT. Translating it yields CASTLGQGDSPLHF. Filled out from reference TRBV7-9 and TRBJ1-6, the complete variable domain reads DTGVSQNPRHKITKRGQNVTFRCDPISEHNRLYWYRQTLGQGPEFLTYFQNEAQLEKSRLLSDRFSAERPKGSFSTLEIQRTEQGDSAMYLCASTLGQGDSPLHFGNGTRLTVT.

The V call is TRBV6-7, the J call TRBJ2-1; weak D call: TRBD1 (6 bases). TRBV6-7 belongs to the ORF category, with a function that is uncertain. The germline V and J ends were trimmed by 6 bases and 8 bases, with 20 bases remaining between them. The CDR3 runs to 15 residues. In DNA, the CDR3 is TGTGCCAGCAGCAATACAGGGTCCCGCCTACATGAGCAGTTCTTC. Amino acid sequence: CASSNTGSRLHEQFF.

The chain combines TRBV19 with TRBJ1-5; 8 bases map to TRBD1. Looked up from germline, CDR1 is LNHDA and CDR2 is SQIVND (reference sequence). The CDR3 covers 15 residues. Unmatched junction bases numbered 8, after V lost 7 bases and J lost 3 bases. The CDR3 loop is CASKPDREVNQPQHF. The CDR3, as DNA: TGTGCCAGTAAACCGGACAGGGAGGTCAATCAGCCCCAGCATTTT.

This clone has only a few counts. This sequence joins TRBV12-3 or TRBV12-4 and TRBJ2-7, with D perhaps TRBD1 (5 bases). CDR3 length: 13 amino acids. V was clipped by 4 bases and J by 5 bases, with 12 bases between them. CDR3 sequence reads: CASSSGRADEQYF. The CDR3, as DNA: TGTGCCAGCAGTTCAGGGCGAGCAGACGAGCAGTACTTC.